The 16 T cell receptor beta chains listed next were all sequenced from one sample in a study of T cells in Graves' hyperthyroidism and ophthalmopathy. The investigators amplified TCR beta CDR3 regions from RNA transcripts. First-round RT-PCR with HTBI primers amplified the TCR CDR3 region. A single record per CDR3 protein comes from TCRdb applying MiXCR to the multiplex PCR reads. Altogether hundreds of thousands of distinct CDR3 sequences are present, roughly 15% being singletons, with the ten largest covering approximately 3.9%. Sequencing used blood. These receptors were obtained from a young woman with Graves' hyperthyroidism.

This clonotype occurred many times. V is TRBV28 and J is TRBJ1-1, with TRBD1 matching 8 bases. The CDR3 spans 13 residues. Per the germline V gene, CDR1 is MDHEN and CDR2 is SYDVKM. V dropped 5 bases and J dropped 5; count of bases not matched to a gene: 4. DNA for the CDR3: TGTGCCAGCAGTCCGGACAGGGTAACTGAAGCTTTCTTT. Its translation: CASSPDRVTEAFF.

The sample holds a few counts of this clonotype. The chain joins TRBV9 to TRBJ2-2; D remains unclear. Germline loops: CDR1 SGDLS, CDR2 YYNGEE. V lost 4 bases and J 0 bases, leaving 13 bases between the germline ends. The CDR3 extends over 16 amino acids. The CDR3, as DNA: TGTGCCAGCAGCCTTAGGATCACCGCGAACACCGGGGAGCTGTTTTTT. Amino acid sequence: CASSLRITANTGELFF.

The chain combines TRBV9 with TRBJ2-7; D possibly corresponds to TRBD2 (6 bases). The CDR3 is made up of 14 amino acids. V shed 2 bases and J shed 3 bases, with 12 bases lying between them. Germline CDR1 is SGDLS and CDR2 is YYNGEE. CDR3 sequence: CASSVGLSGYEQYF. The CDR3 coding sequence is TGTGCCAGCAGCGTCGGACTAAGCGGCTACGAGCAGTACTTC.

This sequence joins TRBV4-1 and TRBJ1-6, with a weak D call TRBD1 (5 bases). This CDR3 is built from 16 residues. Germline V gene data show CDR1 as MGHRA and CDR2 as YSYEKL. Trimming took 0 bases from V and 7 from J, leaving 13 bases between them. CDR3 in amino acids: CASSQEGAGRNSPLHF. Written as DNA, the CDR3 is TGCGCCAGCAGCCAAGAAGGGGCAGGAAGGAATTCACCCCTCCACTTT.

V gene TRBV20-1 combines with J gene TRBJ2-2; no definite D call. Germline V lookup: CDR1 DFQATT, CDR2 SNEGSKA (reference sequence). V was clipped by 1 base and J by 1 base, with 4 bases between them. The CDR3 runs 13 residues. CDR3 in amino acids: CSARGWNTGELFF. The CDR3 DNA reads as TGCAGTGCTAGAGGGTGGAACACCGGGGAGCTGTTTTTT.

This clonotype was counted at least ten times. The chain links TRBV11-2 to TRBJ2-5; 8 nucleotides agree with TRBD1. CDR3 length equals 13 residues. Germline V gene lookup returns CDR1 SGHAT and CDR2 FQNNGV. With 5 bases clipped from V and 4 bases from J, the junction kept 3 bases outside the gene matches. This chain's CDR3 is CASSRQGSETQYF. For the CDR3, the DNA is TGTGCCAGCAGCCGACAGGGGTCAGAGACCCAGTACTTC.

This clonotype was detected ten times or more. The rearrangement joins TRBV18 to TRBJ2-7; 8 bases align to TRBD1. V lost 3 bases and J lost 7; bases outside the gene matches: 2. Germline V gene data show CDR1 as KGHSH and CDR2 as LQKENI. The CDR3 sequence is 12 residues long. CDR3 region: CASSPTGEEQYF. CDR3 in DNA: TGTGCCAGCTCACCGACAGGGGAGGAGCAGTACTTC.

This chain links TRBV7-2 with TRBJ2-5, with 8 bases identical to TRBD1. CDR1 and CDR2 from the germline V gene are SGHTA and FQGNSA. CDR3 size: 16 residues. The V gene end was trimmed by 2 bases and the J gene end by 4 bases; junction bases not matched to a gene: 9. CDR3 protein: CASSLSPGGAGETQYF. In DNA, the CDR3 is TGTGCCAGCAGCTTAAGTCCAGGGGGCGCGGGAGAGACCCAGTACTTC. Full variable domain (rest looked up from reference TRBV7-2 and TRBJ2-5): GAGVSQSPSNKVTEKGKDVELRCDPISGHTALYWYRQSLGQGLEFLIYFQGNSAPDKSGLPSDRFSAERTGGSVSTLTIQRTQQEDSAVYLCASSLSPGGAGETQYFGPGTRLLVL.

This clonotype was recorded a few times. This chain uses TRBV7-9 with TRBJ2-5; 13 bases match TRBD2. The CDR3 has 15 amino acids. Unmatched junction bases numbered 6, after V lost 6 bases and J lost 5 bases. CDR1 and CDR2 from the germline V gene are SEHNR and FQNEAQ (reference sequence). The CDR3 DNA reads as TGTGCCAGCAGGGCTGGACTAGCGGGAGAGGAGACCCAGTACTTC. Translation: CASRAGLAGEETQYF.

This chain joins TRBV4-1 and TRBJ2-1, with TRBD2 matching over 8 bases. J lost 4 bases, V lost 4 bases, and 9 bases had no gene match. Germline V CDR1 and CDR2: MGHRA, YSYEKL. The CDR3 contains 16 residues. Here the CDR3 DNA reads TGCGCCAGCAGCCCGGCTGGACTAGCAGAGTACAATGAGCAGTTCTTC. This translates into CASSPAGLAEYNEQFF.

The J gene is TRBJ2-1, the V gene TRBV7-9; 7 bases are a match to TRBD1. Germline values: CDR1 SEHNR, CDR2 FQNEAQ (reference sequence). The CDR3 runs to 13 residues. Losses at the gene ends were 7 bases for V and 5 bases for J; bases not matched to a gene: 5. The CDR3 loop is CASISTGDNEQFF. CDR3 sequence (DNA): TGTGCCAGCATCTCAACAGGGGACAATGAGCAGTTCTTC.

Comments on this clonotype: The CDR3 does not end in the conserved phenylalanine or tryptophan, so this is likely a read error. The chain uses TRBV20-1 and TRBJ2-1; 10 positions agree with TRBD2. Losses at the gene ends were 2 bases for V and 4 bases for J; bases not matched to a gene: 2. The CDR3 contains 14 residues. Germline CDR1 is DFQATT and CDR2 is SNEGSKA (reference sequence). Here the CDR3 DNA reads TGCAGTGCTAGACTAGCGGGAGCTTACAATGAGCAGTTCCTC. This encodes CSARLAGAYNEQFL.

The genes are TRBV6-1 and TRBJ2-7; D call uncertain. The ends were cut back, 10 bases at V and 2 bases at J, with 15 bases in the middle. CDR3 length: 13 residues. Germline V gene sequence: CDR1 MNHNS, CDR2 SASEGT. The CDR3 sequence: CAIRGTATYEQYF. In nucleotides, the CDR3 is TGTGCCATCCGAGGTACGGCTACCTACGAGCAGTACTTC.

V and J are TRBV9 and TRBJ1-4; no firm D call. V lost 0 bases to trimming and J lost 8 bases, with 14 bases between them. Germline CDR1 reads SGDLS; CDR2 reads YYNGEE. This CDR3 is built from 15 residues. The CDR3 protein is CASSVAVRREEKLFF. CDR3 sequence (DNA): TGTGCCAGCAGCGTAGCGGTCCGGCGGGAGGAAAAACTGTTTTTT.

The gene calls are TRBV7-9 and TRBJ1-2; a possible D gene is TRBD1 (5 bases). Per germline, CDR1 SEHNR and CDR2 FQNEAQ (reference sequence). V was trimmed by 0 bases and J by 6 bases, leaving 17 bases between them. The CDR3 runs 16 residues. The CDR3 spells CASSLAYDRLEDGYTF. Written as DNA, the CDR3 is TGTGCCAGCAGCTTAGCGTACGACAGACTAGAGGATGGCTACACCTTC.

In its sample, this clonotype was seen a few times. This chain connects TRBV29-1 to TRBJ2-3, with 13 bases aligning to TRBD2. This CDR3 is 17 amino acids long. Germline CDR1 reads SQVTM; CDR2 reads ANQGSEA. Trimming took 5 bases from V and 6 from J; bases not matched to a gene: 14. DNA of the CDR3: TGCAGCGTTAAAGGACTAGCGGGAGAAGGGATCCCCGATACGCAGTATTTT. Its protein is CSVKGLAGEGIPDTQYF.